This entry is about one TCR beta chain. Treatment: around 19 received Ad26.COV2.S at low or high dose, single or two shots; about 5 received placebo; per-sample allocation not given. The investigators took samples on day 63 after the first vaccine or placebo injection. The entry originates in a study of Ad26.COV2.S vaccination and SARS-CoV-2 variants. The CDR3 spans 18 residues. J lost 1 base, V lost 0 bases, and 9 bases had no gene match. In germline, CDR1 is SGHTA, CDR2 FQGNSA. Assay: immunoSEQ multiplex PCR; the TCRdb copy retains only in-frame clones and omits some. Of some 340,000 clones listed, 70% to 90% are singletons.

The chain links TRBV7-2 to TRBJ2-5; 9 bases are shared with TRBD2. The starting material was peripheral blood, obtained in a trial of Ad26.COV2.S vaccine versus placebo. The TCR originated in a person between 18 and 59 years old who received the Ad26.COV2.S COVID-19 vaccine or a placebo. The DNA of the CDR3 is TGTGCCAGCAGCTTAGCCCTTCAGAGCGGGGGGAGCCAAGAGACCCAGTACTTC. It specifies CASSLALQSGGSQETQYF.